This T cell receptor beta chain was identified in a study of T cells in localized non-small cell lung cancer. Using immunoSEQ multiplex PCR, the repertoire was profiled, and TCRdb retains in-frame clones only, with some absent. The sample comprises under 50,000 clones, roughly 79% of which are singletons, and 17% rests with the top ten. Overall study results and limits: Heterogeneity remains possible because sequencing was limited to only one tumor region. An association was observed between higher blood T cell density and longer overall survival. Uninvolved adjacent lung, not tumor, had the highest T cell clonality.

CDR3 length equals 12 residues. The germline gives CDR1 SNHLY, CDR2 FYNNEI. The V gene lost 10 bases and the J gene lost 1 base, with 10 bases spanning the gap. A note on this clone: What it binds is not known.

The receptor was isolated from a man between 40 and 75 years old with stage III lung adenocarcinoma. V gene TRBV2 combines with J gene TRBJ2-5; D call uncertain. Source: peripheral blood mononuclear cells, taken before any cancer treatment. The CDR3 protein is CATSVTQETQYF. CDR3 DNA sequence: TGTGCCACCTCAGTTACCCAAGAGACCCAGTACTTC.